This T cell receptor (beta chain) was captured in a study of shared clonotypes between healthy human individuals. General study points: Clonotype sharing levels among donors were expected to vary with sequencing depth. The diversity represented, both genetic and in exposure history, was limited by few donors. A handful of donors shared about 5% of their naive CD4 clonotypes.

About this clone itself: Antigen specificity is unknown.

At deep level, the assay was performed. TCRdb's table, derived via immunoSEQ multiplex PCR, lists solely in-frame clones and lacks some. Among around 2.1 million clones, roughly 91% were seen once, and the ten largest hold around 1.7%. Selected positively for CCR7 and CD45RO-negative, naive CD8 cells excluded terminally differentiated effector memory CD45RA+ cells. The CDR3 extends over 19 amino acids. V lost 5 bases to trimming and J lost 1 base; unmatched junction nucleotides: 15. Germline values: CDR1 LNHDA, CDR2 SQIVND (reference sequence). V is TRBV19 and J is TRBJ2-5; 11 bases agree with TRBD2. The specimen sequenced was naive CD8+ T cells from PBMCs. This receptor was identified in a man aged 18 to 30 in good health. Some clones in this sample may be carry-over from other donors' samples. The CDR3 loop reads CASSARTSGYPYLQETQYF. CDR3 nucleotide sequence: TGTGCCAGTAGTGCCCGGACTAGCGGGTACCCGTACCTCCAAGAGACCCAGTACTTC.